The text below deals with one TCR beta chain. The antigen is unknown. Individual TCR cDNA molecules each bore their own unique molecular identifier. Each CDR3 protein is one row after TCRdb ran MiXCR on the 5' RACE reads. The data show 40,000 to 45,000 distinct CDR3 sequences, about an eighth seen once. J lost 6 bases, V lost 6 bases, and 10 bases had no gene match. The CDR3 extends over 13 amino acids. The germline CDR1 and CDR2 sequences are DFQATT and SNEGSKA (reference sequence). The time point: sample taken at primary tumor resection. Material for sequencing was whole RNA from tumor, nontumor lung or frozen PBMC, left unsorted. This record comes from a study of spatial heterogeneity in lung cancer. General study findings and limits: The appearance of ubiquitous expanded tumor TCRs in blood was greater at resection than follow-up.

The receptor was isolated from a male donor with early-stage non-small cell lung cancer. The V gene is TRBV20-1, the J gene TRBJ2-7, with 8 positions matching TRBD1. The sample in question was PBMCs, obtained at surgery. In DNA, the CDR3 is TGCAGTGCCGACAGCTACGGACAGGGCGAGCAGTACTTC. It is translated as CSADSYGQGEQYF.